This record concerns one T cell receptor (beta chain) sequence. The CDR3 is 17 residues long. Germline values: CDR1 KGHSH, CDR2 LQKENI. V was pared by 3 bases and J by 0 bases, with 15 bases between. This record comes from a study of technical replicates of blood from a few donors. This table comes from immunoSEQ multiplex PCR, and its TCRdb copy is limited to in-frame clones, with some not included. The profile covers 45,000 to 60,000 clones, with approximately 94% appearing a single time and roughly 3.1% taken by the ten largest. The TCR was taken from a human donor in good health. Some clones in this sample may be carry-over from other donors' samples. The chain couples TRBV18 to TRBJ2-1; D possibly corresponds to TRBD2 (5 bases). The material sequenced was PBMCs. The chain's CDR3 is CASSPHDAAASYNEQFF. CDR3 in DNA: TGTGCCAGCTCACCTCACGATGCAGCGGCCTCCTACAATGAGCAGTTCTTC. The variable domain in full, completed from reference TRBV18 and TRBJ2-1, reads NAGVMQNPRHLVRRRGQEARLRCSPMKGHSHVYWYRQLPEEGLKFMVYLQKENIIDESGMPKERFSAEFPKEGPSILRIQQVVRGDSAAYFCASSPHDAAASYNEQFFGPGTRLTVL.